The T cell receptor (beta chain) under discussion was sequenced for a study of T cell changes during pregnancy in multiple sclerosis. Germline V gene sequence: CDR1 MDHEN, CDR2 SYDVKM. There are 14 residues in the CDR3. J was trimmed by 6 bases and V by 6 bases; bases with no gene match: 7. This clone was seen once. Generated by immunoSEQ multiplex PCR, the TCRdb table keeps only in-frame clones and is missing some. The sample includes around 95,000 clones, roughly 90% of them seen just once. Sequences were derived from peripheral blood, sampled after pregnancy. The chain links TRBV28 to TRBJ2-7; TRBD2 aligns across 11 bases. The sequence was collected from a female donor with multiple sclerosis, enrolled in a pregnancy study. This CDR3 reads CASRAWTSGLEQYF. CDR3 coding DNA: TGTGCCAGCAGAGCTTGGACTAGCGGGCTCGAGCAGTACTTC.